What follows is one T cell receptor (beta chain) and its context. Unique molecular identifiers were linked by the library to individual cDNA molecules. From the RACE reads, TCRdb called clonotypes with MiXCR, one entry per CDR3 protein. The sample yields about 77,000 distinct CDR3 sequences, 8.6% seen once. Trimming left V 0 bases short and J 2 bases short, with 28 bases between. The CDR3 is made up of 20 amino acids. Germline CDR1 DFQATT, CDR2 SNEGSKA (reference sequence). The source of the sample is a study of human T cells and chemical hapten exposure. Time point denoted: healthy volunteer bleed at 6 weeks. Unfractionated whole blood was the source from which total RNA was extracted.

J is TRBJ1-1 and V is TRBV20-1; D unclear. The sequencing sample was made of whole blood. The TCR sequence derives from a female donor in good health. Some clones in this sample may be carry-over from other donors' samples. CDR3 DNA: TGCAGTGCTAGAGATCTGTTTAAGGAGTTATCAGGCCTCTTAAACACTGAAGCTTTCTTT. Its translation is CSARDLFKELSGLLNTEAFF.